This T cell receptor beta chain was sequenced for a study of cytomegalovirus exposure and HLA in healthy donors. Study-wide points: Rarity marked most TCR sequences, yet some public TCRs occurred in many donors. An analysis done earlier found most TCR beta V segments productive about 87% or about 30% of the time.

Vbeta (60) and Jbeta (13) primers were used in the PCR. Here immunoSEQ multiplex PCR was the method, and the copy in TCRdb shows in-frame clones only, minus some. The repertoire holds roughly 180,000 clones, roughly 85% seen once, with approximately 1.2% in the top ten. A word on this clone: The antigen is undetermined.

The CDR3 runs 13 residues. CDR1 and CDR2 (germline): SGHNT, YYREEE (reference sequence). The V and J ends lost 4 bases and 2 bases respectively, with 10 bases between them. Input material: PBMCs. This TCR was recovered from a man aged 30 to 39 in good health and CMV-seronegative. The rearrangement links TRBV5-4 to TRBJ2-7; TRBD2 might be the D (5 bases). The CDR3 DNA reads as TGTGCCAGCAGCCCCGGGGTCCCCTACGAGCAGTACTTC. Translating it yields CASSPGVPYEQYF.